The 25 T cell receptor beta chains below come from one sample, sequenced in a study of tumor-infiltrating lymphocytes in primary liver carcinoma. Germline DNA was also extracted, and blood RNA derived from unsorted whole blood. The researchers produced TCR beta cDNA from approximately 550 ng total RNA with a constant-region primer. It was through three nested multiplex PCR rounds of slightly modified ARM-PCR that TCR beta libraries arose. TRBV1-TRBV30 forward primers paired with a C-beta reverse primer were used in the first two PCR rounds, which ran approximately 10 cycles each. MiXCR, applied by TCRdb to the multiplex PCR reads, yields one record per CDR3 protein. This repertoire shows about 350,000 distinct CDR3 sequences, 65% found once; its top ten account for about 6.5%. Sequencing was carried out using peripheral blood. The source is a man between 35 and 55 years old with primary liver carcinoma and hepatitis B virus infection.

As regards this clonotype: A much larger clone sits a single nucleotide away, making a read error possible. The chain recombines TRBV6-5 with TRBJ2-1; the D gene is possibly TRBD2 (7 bases). CDR3 length: 14 residues. Germline CDR1 is MNHEY and CDR2 is SVGAGI. In nucleotides, the CDR3 is TGTGCCAGCAGTCGGGGGGCCGCCTACAATGAGAAGTTCTTC. It specifies CASSRGAAYNEKFF.

The table lists this clonotype with a few counts. Just one base apart from a much larger clone, this may be a read error. V usage is TRBV11-2 and J usage is TRBJ2-2, with 8 bases matching TRBD2. The CDR3 runs to 16 residues. CDR1 is SGHAT and CDR2 is FQNNGV in the germline V gene. CDR3 bases: TGTGCCAGCAGCTTCGCCGGGAGGGCTAACACCTGGGAGCTGTTTTTT. This gives the protein CASSFAGRANTWELFF.

In this sample, this clonotype turned up many times. The chain's CDR3 is CSVLDSSYNEQFF. The CDR3 nucleotides read TGCAGCGTTCTGGACTCCTCCTACAATGAGCAGTTCTTC. The chain has TRBV29-1 and TRBJ2-1, with D maybe TRBD2 (5 bases). CDR3 length: 13 amino acids. CDR1 SQVTM and CDR2 ANQGSEA come from the germline V gene. V gave up 5 bases and J gave up 0 bases, with 8 bases separating them.

About this clonotype itself: A junction boundary mismatches the germline segment, possibly from a read error. The chain combines TRBV6-2 or TRBV6-3 with TRBJ2-6; D possibly corresponds to TRBD1 (5 bases). The CDR3 is 15 residues long. CDR1 and CDR2 (germline): MNHEY, SVGEGT. The CDR3 bases are TGTGCCAGCAGGCCCAAGGGATCTGGGGCTAACGTCCTGACTTTC. It is translated as CASRPKGSGANVLTF.

Worth noting for this clonotype: Possible read error: a much larger clone is one base away. This chain links TRBV10-3 with TRBJ2-3; unclear D gene. The CDR3 runs to 13 residues. V dropped 6 bases and J dropped 6 bases, with 13 bases sitting between them. The germline CDR1 and CDR2 sequences are ENHRY and SYGVKD. CDR3 residues: CAIRVRPRDTQYF. CDR3 bases: TGTGCCATCAGGGTGCGCCCGCGTGATACGCAGTATTTT.

V is TRBV23-1 and J is TRBJ1-5, with D possibly being TRBD1 (6 bases). TRBV23-1 is sorted into the ORF group, with uncertain function. V gave up 7 bases and J gave up 7 bases, with 23 bases separating them. The CDR3 covers 16 residues. The CDR3 region is CASTEKVGDISQPQHF. The DNA of the CDR3 is TGCGCCAGCACCGAGAAAGTTGGGGACATCTCCCAGCCCCAGCATTTT.

This rearrangement joins TRBV12-3 or TRBV12-4 to TRBJ1-5; 7 positions agree with TRBD1. CDR3 size: 15 residues. V lost 2 bases and J lost 3; bases outside the gene matches: 4. This CDR3 reads CASSLTGVINQPQHF. The CDR3 DNA reads TGTGCCAGCAGTTTAACAGGGGTGATCAATCAGCCCCAGCATTTT.

Note on this clonotype: It is likely a read error, because the conserved phenylalanine at the end of the CDR3 is missing. DNA for the CDR3: TGCAGTGTCGAAAGAGGATATGGCTACACCTAC. As protein: CSVERGYGYTY. The chain uses TRBV29-1 and TRBJ1-2; D is unresolved. The CDR3 consists of 11 residues. From germline, CDR1 is SQVTM and CDR2 ANQGSEA.

This clonotype was seen more than once but under ten times. This may be a read error: a much more frequent sequence differs by one nucleotide. The chain combines TRBV12-3 or TRBV12-4 with TRBJ1-3; D might be TRBD1 (5 bases). This CDR3 spans 15 amino acids. With 5 bases removed from V and 0 bases from J, the gap between germline ends came to 11 bases. The CDR3 is CASSVGARSGNTIYF. The CDR3 DNA is TGTGCCAGCAGTGTCGGGGCGCGCTCTGGAAACACCATATATTTT.

This chain links TRBV28 with TRBJ2-7, with unresolved D. The V gene's germline CDR1 is MDHEN and CDR2 SYDVKM. The CDR3 length is 14 residues. The ends were cut back, 7 bases at V and 2 bases at J, with 15 bases in the middle. The CDR3 sequence is CASKLSGRAYEQYF. CDR3 bases: TGTGCCAGCAAATTATCCGGGCGAGCCTACGAGCAGTACTTC.

This clonotype was recorded once. The junction shows a germline mismatch at one end, possibly a read error. J is TRBJ2-3 and V is TRBV29-1, with D hard to call. The CDR3 totals 12 residues. Per germline, CDR1 SQVTM and CDR2 ANQGSEA. The CDR3 nucleotides are TGCAGTGTTGGAAGGTACACAGATACGCAGTATTTT. Translated, it gives CSVGRYTDTQYF.

About this clonotype: A clone one base away is much larger, so this may be a read error. This is likely a read error, given that the CDR3 carries no conserved phenylalanine or tryptophan at its end. This sequence joins TRBV29-1 and TRBJ1-2; no definite D call. The CDR3 is 12 residues long. Germline V CDR1 and CDR2: SQVTM, ANQGSEA. Trimming removed 4 bases from V and 3 bases from J, with 9 bases in between. As DNA, the CDR3 is TGCAGCGTTGGCGGGCAGGACTATGGCTACACCCTC. This sequence encodes CSVGGQDYGYTL.

As regards this clonotype: This may be a read error: a much more frequent sequence differs by one nucleotide. This chain links TRBV5-6 with TRBJ2-2; D unresolved. CDR3 length equals 13 residues. V was clipped by 4 bases and J by 5 bases, with 9 bases between them. Germline loops: CDR1 SGHDT, CDR2 YYEEEE. CDR3 amino acids: CASSIYRTGELFF. The CDR3 DNA follows: TGTGCCAGCAGCATCTACCGTACCGGGGAGCTGTTTTTT.

A word on this clonotype: One junction end does not reproduce the germline sequence, and a read error may be involved. The chain couples TRBV11-2 to TRBJ2-5, with 8 bases identical to TRBD1. Germline lookup yields CDR1 SGHAT and CDR2 FQNNGV. The CDR3 contains 15 residues. The CDR3 protein is CAGSQGQGDQETHYF. CDR3 DNA sequence: TGTGCCGGCAGCCAAGGACAGGGTGACCAAGAGACCCATTACTTC.

Notes on this clonotype: One junction end disagrees with the germline gene, perhaps due to a read error. The chain employs TRBV11-3 and TRBJ2-1; TRBD2 is a possible D gene (6 bases). From germline, CDR1 is SGHNT and CDR2 YENEEA. CDR3 length: 15 amino acids. The CDR3 sequence: CASSLDDGSNYEQSF. The CDR3 DNA reads TGTGCCAGCAGCTTAGATGACGGGAGTAACTATGAGCAGTCCTTC.

The rearrangement joins TRBV7-9 to TRBJ1-1; 8 bases line up with TRBD1. Germline V gene lookup returns CDR1 SEHNR and CDR2 FQNEAQ (reference sequence). The CDR3 has 14 residues. V was clipped by 6 bases and J by 5 bases; unmatched bases: 8. The CDR3, as DNA: TGTGCCAGCAGTATCCAGGGGGCGGGTACTGAAGCTTTCTTT. Protein: CASSIQGAGTEAFF.

The CDR3 DNA reads as TGTGCCAGCAGCTTAAGGGAGAATCCCTACGAGCAGTACTTC. Amino acids: CASSLRENPYEQYF. The rearrangement links TRBV7-9 to TRBJ2-7; tentative D call: TRBD2 (5 bases). This CDR3 has 14 amino acids. Trimming left V 2 bases short and J 2 bases short, with 10 bases between. Germline CDR1 and CDR2: SEHNR and FQNEAQ (reference sequence).

Concerning this clonotype itself: Mismatch with germline at one junction end may stem from a read error. The rearrangement joins TRBV11-2 to TRBJ2-1, with 7 bases that match TRBD2. The CDR3 covers 14 residues. Per the germline V gene, CDR1 is SGHAT and CDR2 is FQNNGV. CDR3 sequence reads: CANSLIAGDNEQFF. DNA for the CDR3: TGTGCCAACAGCTTAATCGCGGGGGACAATGAGCAGTTCTTC.

The table lists this clonotype with a few counts. A junction boundary mismatches the germline segment, possibly from a read error. Written as DNA, the CDR3 is TGCGCCAGCAGTGAGTCTCGTACAGTGGGACTCATCAGGTTC. It yields the protein CASSESRTVGLIRF. The chain couples TRBV10-2 to TRBJ2-1, with a weak D call TRBD2 (6 bases). This CDR3 is 14 amino acids long. CDR1 is WSHSY, CDR2 SAAADI, per germline.

In regard to this clonotype: One base away lies a much larger clone, so this may be a sequencing read error. CDR3 protein: CAISYQGWDGYTF. CDR3 bases: TGTGCCATCAGTTACCAGGGGTGGGATGGCTACACCTTC. The chain recombines TRBV6-5 with TRBJ1-2; maybe TRBD1 (6 bases). Germline V gives CDR1 MNHEY, CDR2 SVGAGI. The CDR3 length is 13 residues.

With respect to this clonotype: A much more abundant neighbour one base away suggests this may be a read error. V gene TRBV5-4 combines with J gene TRBJ2-7, with TRBD2 identical over 12 bases. The CDR3 has 18 residues. The germline CDR1 and CDR2 sequences are SGHNT and YYREEE (reference sequence). DNA for the CDR3: TGTGCCAGCAGCAAGACTAGCGGGGGTAATGTCCCTGTCTACGAGCAGTGCTTC. Translation gives CASSKTSGGNVPVYEQCF.

This chain uses TRBV5-6 with TRBJ1-2; 7 nucleotides match TRBD1. The V gene end was trimmed by 0 bases and the J gene end by 4 bases; junction bases not matched to a gene: 3. The germline V gene encodes CDR1 SGHDT and CDR2 YYEEEE. This CDR3 comprises 14 residues. In DNA, the CDR3 is TGTGCCAGCAGCTTGGGACAGGGAGGCTATGGCTACACCTTC. Encoded protein: CASSLGQGGYGYTF.

About this clonotype itself: The junction differs from germline at one of its ends, possibly a read error. This rearrangement joins TRBV6-6 to TRBJ2-1, with TRBD1 matching 7 bases. Germline lookup yields CDR1 MNHNY and CDR2 SVGAGI (reference sequence). This CDR3 spans 13 amino acids. CDR3 sequence reads: CASIRDSYNQQFF. CDR3 bases: TGTGCCAGCATTAGGGACAGCTACAATCAGCAGTTCTTC.

This clonotype came up a few times. The chain couples TRBV24-1 to TRBJ2-3; 7 bases align to TRBD1. This CDR3 is built from 15 residues. V was clipped by 9 bases and J by 1 base; unmatched bases: 9. Germline V gene sequence: CDR1 KGHDR, CDR2 SFDVKD. The chain's CDR3 is CATLDRTGGTDTQYF. The CDR3 DNA reads TGTGCCACCCTCGACCGGACAGGAGGCACAGATACGCAGTATTTT.

A note on this clonotype: A much larger clone sits a single nucleotide away, making a read error possible. The chain joins TRBV10-3 to TRBJ1-2, with D unclear. Germline CDR1 reads ENHRY; CDR2 reads SYGVKD. CDR3 length equals 13 residues. CDR3 residues: CAISEEANYGYIF. Written as DNA, the CDR3 is TGTGCCATCAGTGAAGAGGCGAACTATGGCTACATCTTC.